This record covers a single TCR beta chain. The source of the sample is a study of blood T cell repertoires in COVID-19. Overall study context: Samples came from the United States, Italy and Spain, spanning acute and convalescent COVID-19. The analysed material was cDNA or gDNA that came from T cells, B-cell-depleted T cells, or PBMCs.

Original handling: Amplification of reference gene primers provided the estimated nucleated cell counts. TCRdb's copy holds only in-frame clones and misses some; the assay was immunoSEQ multiplex PCR. D and trimming come from the DNA, and the V and J calls and clone size come from that table. The sample consists of approximately 51,000 clones, about 90% of them appearing once. Input material: peripheral blood. This clonotype originated in an older man with active COVID-19.

The CDR3 here is CASSVWEGGGYTF. For the CDR3, the DNA is TGTGCCAGCAGTGTGTGGGAAGGAGGTGGCTACACCTTC. The chain joins TRBV2 to TRBJ1-2; D not resolved. In germline, CDR1 is SNHLY, CDR2 FYNNEI. Trimming removed 4 bases from V and 7 bases from J, with 13 bases in between. The CDR3 sequence is 13 residues long.